A single sample is the source of the 8 T cell receptor beta chains below, sequenced in a study of regulatory T cells in long-lasting Graves disease. Investigators prepared the TCR beta libraries by applying iRepertoire HTBI primers and Arm-PCR of CDR3 regions. TCRdb reprocessed the multiplex PCR reads with MiXCR, giving one entry per CDR3 protein. The sample has 390,000 or so distinct CDR3 sequences, less than 30% seen once. Time point in this sample: persistent/refractory GD, antithyroid drugs over 5 years with positive TRAb. PBMC RNA served as the TCR library source. The material was peripheral blood mononuclear cells (PBMCs), obtained when the disease was refractory, from a patient treated with antithyroid drugs. The source is a woman aged 40 to 50 with Graves disease.

The rearrangement uses TRBV7-3 and TRBJ2-3; tentatively, D is TRBD2 (7 bases). V gave up 1 base and J gave up 8 bases, with 10 bases separating them. CDR1 and CDR2 (germline): SGHTA, FQGTGA. The CDR3 extends over 13 amino acids. In DNA, the CDR3 is TGTGCCAGCAGCTTAAAGGGAGGGGGTACGCAGTATTTT. Its translation is CASSLKGGGTQYF.

Of note for this clonotype: With a much larger clone just one base away, this may be a read error. V gene TRBV6-5 combines with J gene TRBJ2-2, with 7 bases matching TRBD2. This CDR3 spans 15 amino acids. Germline V lookup: CDR1 MNHEY, CDR2 SVGAGI. With 0 bases clipped from V and 7 bases from J, the junction kept 5 bases outside the gene matches. CDR3 loop: CASSYSTSRSGELFF. In nucleotides, the CDR3 is TGTGCCAGCAGTTACTCGACTAGCAGGAGCGGGGAGCTGTTTTTT.

This clonotype came up many times. V is TRBV19 and J is TRBJ1-4; D uncertain. The V and J ends lost 5 bases and 8 bases respectively, with 15 bases between them. CDR1 and CDR2 (germline): LNHDA, SQIVND (reference sequence). This CDR3 comprises 14 residues. CDR3 loop: CASSLVLMNEKLFF. The CDR3 nucleotides are TGTGCCAGTAGTTTGGTTCTAATGAACGAAAAACTGTTTTTT.

The rearrangement uses TRBV7-4 and TRBJ2-1, with 11 bases lining up with TRBD2. V shed 1 base, J shed 8 bases, and the junction held 13 bases outside the gene matches. The length of the CDR3 is 18 residues. The germline V gene encodes CDR1 SGHVT and CDR2 SQSDAQ. The CDR3 DNA reads TGTGCCAGCAGCTTAGTACGGATTAGCGGGAGGGGATACTATGAGCAGTTCTTC. Translated: CASSLVRISGRGYYEQFF. The full variable domain, its missing parts supplied by reference TRBV7-4 and TRBJ2-1, is GAGVSQSPRYKVAKRGRDVALRCDSISGHVTLYWYRQTLGQGSEVLTYSQSDAQRDKSGRPSGRFSAERPERSVSTLKIQRTEQGDSAVYLCASSLVRISGRGYYEQFFGPGTRLTVL.

A few counts support this clonotype. The chain couples TRBV20-1 to TRBJ1-1; 7 nucleotides line up with TRBD1. CDR1 is DFQATT and CDR2 is SNEGSKA in the germline V gene (reference sequence). This CDR3 has 15 amino acids. The ends lost 2 bases at V and 4 bases at J; junction bases unmatched: 10. Here the CDR3 reads CSARILTGRGTEAFF. The DNA of the CDR3 is TGCAGTGCTAGAATCTTGACAGGGAGGGGCACTGAAGCTTTCTTT.

Concerning this clonotype: A much larger clone sits a single nucleotide away, making a read error possible. V gene TRBV29-1 combines with J gene TRBJ1-2, with D unresolved. The CDR3 has 12 amino acids. CDR1 is SQVTM and CDR2 is ANQGSEA in the germline V gene. Trimming removed 5 bases at V and 1 base at J, with 8 bases between. The chain's CDR3 is CSVKADNYGYTF. DNA of the CDR3: TGCAGCGTTAAGGCAGATAACTATGGCTACACCTTC.

The chain combines TRBV5-6 with TRBJ1-3; 8 bases fit TRBD1. CDR1 is SGHDT and CDR2 is YYEEEE in the germline V gene. The CDR3 covers 14 residues. Trimming at V came to 2 bases and at J to 3 bases, leaving 1 base not matched to a gene. The CDR3 sequence is CASSFGTGGNTIYF. CDR3 coding DNA: TGTGCCAGCAGCTTTGGGACAGGTGGAAACACCATATATTTT. Variable domain in full (rest from reference TRBV5-6 and TRBJ1-3): DAGVTQSPTHLIKTRGQQVTLRCSPKSGHDTVSWYQQALGQGPQFIFQYYEEEERQRGNFPDRFSGHQFPNYSSELNVNALLLGDSALYLCASSFGTGGNTIYFGEGSWLTVV.

In this sample, this clonotype turned up many times. This chain connects TRBV10-3 to TRBJ2-5; 7 nucleotides match TRBD1. This CDR3 contains 15 residues. Per germline, CDR1 ENHRY and CDR2 SYGVKD. Germline trimming cut 3 bases from V and 5 bases from J; bases unmatched to any gene: 9. CDR3 in amino acids: CAISDPQGGRETQYF. DNA for the CDR3: TGTGCCATCAGTGATCCGCAAGGGGGCCGGGAGACCCAGTACTTC.